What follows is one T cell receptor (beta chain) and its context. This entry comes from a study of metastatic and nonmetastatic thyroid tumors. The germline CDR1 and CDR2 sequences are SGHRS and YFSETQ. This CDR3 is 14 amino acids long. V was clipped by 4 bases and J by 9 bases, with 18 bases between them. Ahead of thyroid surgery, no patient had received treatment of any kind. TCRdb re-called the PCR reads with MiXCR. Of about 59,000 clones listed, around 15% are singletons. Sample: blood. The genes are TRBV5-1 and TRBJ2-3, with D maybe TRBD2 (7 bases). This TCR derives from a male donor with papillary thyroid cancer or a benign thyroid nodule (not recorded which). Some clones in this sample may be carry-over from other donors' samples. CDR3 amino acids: CASSQNRDGRTQYF. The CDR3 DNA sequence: TGCGCCAGCAGCCAGAACAGGGACGGGAGGACGCAGTATTTT.